This TCR beta chain is from a study of T cells in Graves' hyperthyroidism and ophthalmopathy. Across the study: Before treatment of any kind, peripheral blood was taken at initial diagnosis.

Study-level points and caveats: Blood held most thyroid clonotypes expanded above 0.001 frequency.

A word on this clonotype: Its antigen is currently unknown.

This CDR3 comprises 16 residues. Per the germline V gene, CDR1 is MGHRA and CDR2 is YSYEKL. The ends were cut back, 0 bases at V and 4 bases at J, with 16 bases in the middle. Clinicians diagnosed patients from clinical symptoms, serum thyroxine and TRAb, thyroid ultrasound and orbital computed tomography. Amplified TCR beta CDR3 regions derived from RNA transcripts. The study used the HTBI primer set for a first-round RT-PCR of the TCR CDR3. TCRdb called the multiplex PCR reads again in MiXCR, with one record for every CDR3 protein. The sample carries about 530,000 distinct CDR3 sequences, about 15% recorded once.

The specimen sequenced was blood. This chain connects TRBV4-1 to TRBJ2-7, with D uncertain. This clonotype was sampled from a young woman with Graves' ophthalmopathy. CDR3 loop: CASSQDRNRPFYEQYF. The CDR3 coding sequence is TGCGCCAGCAGCCAAGATAGGAACCGGCCTTTTTACGAGCAGTACTTC.